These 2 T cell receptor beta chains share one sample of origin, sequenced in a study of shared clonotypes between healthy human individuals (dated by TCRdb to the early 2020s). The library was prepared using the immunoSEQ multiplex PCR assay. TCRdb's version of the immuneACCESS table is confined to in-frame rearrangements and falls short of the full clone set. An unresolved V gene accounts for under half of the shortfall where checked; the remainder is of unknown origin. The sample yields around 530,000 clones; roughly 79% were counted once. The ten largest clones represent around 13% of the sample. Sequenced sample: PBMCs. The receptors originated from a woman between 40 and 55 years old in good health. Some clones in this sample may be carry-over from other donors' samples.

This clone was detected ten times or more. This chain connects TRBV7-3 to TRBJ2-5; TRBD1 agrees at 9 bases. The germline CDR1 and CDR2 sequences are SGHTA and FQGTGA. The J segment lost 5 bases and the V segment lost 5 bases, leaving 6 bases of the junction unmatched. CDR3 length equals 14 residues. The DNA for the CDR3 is TGTGCCAGCAGCCGAACAGGGGGCTGGGAGACCCAGTACTTC. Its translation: CASSRTGGWETQYF.

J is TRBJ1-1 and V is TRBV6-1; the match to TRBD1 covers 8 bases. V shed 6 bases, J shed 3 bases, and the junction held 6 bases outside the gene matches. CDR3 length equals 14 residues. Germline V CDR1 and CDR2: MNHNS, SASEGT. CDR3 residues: CASSGRTGHTEAFF. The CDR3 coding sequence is TGTGCCAGCAGCGGACGGACAGGGCACACTGAAGCTTTCTTT.